Below, 8 T cell receptor beta chains from the same sample are listed, as sequenced in a study of T cells after yellow fever vaccination. TCRdb reanalysed the 5' RACE reads using MiXCR and keeps one entry per CDR3 protein. The data contain 100,000 to 150,000 distinct CDR3 sequences, approximately 14% of them singletons. Sequenced here: CD8+ T cells sorted from PBMCs, sampled 5 days after the yellow fever booster vaccination. The receptors derive from a man in his late teens or twenties who received the YFV17D yellow fever vaccine.

The rearrangement uses TRBV19 and TRBJ1-1; 7 nucleotides line up with TRBD1. The J segment lost 10 bases and the V segment lost 5 bases, leaving 13 bases of the junction unmatched. CDR3 length: 14 amino acids. Germline V CDR1 and CDR2: LNHDA, SQIVND (reference sequence). CDR3 sequence: CASSGQANPRAAFF. The CDR3 nucleotides read TGTGCCAGTAGTGGACAGGCTAATCCCCGAGCAGCTTTCTTT.

The chain recombines TRBV7-8 with TRBJ2-1; the D call may be TRBD1 or TRBD2 (5 bases each). Per germline, CDR1 SGHVS and CDR2 FQNEAQ. V was clipped by 0 bases and J by 8 bases, with 14 bases between them. CDR3 length equals 15 residues. The CDR3 coding sequence is TGTGCCAGCAGCTTAGCAGGGACCTATGCATATGAGCAGTTCTTC. It is translated as CASSLAGTYAYEQFF.

V and J are TRBV4-2 and TRBJ1-1; D uncertain. The CDR3 loop spans 13 amino acids. CDR1 and CDR2 (germline): LGHNA, YNFKEQ. Trimming removed 4 bases at V and 7 bases at J, with 13 bases between. CDR3 protein: CASSPVGEVEAFF. Written as DNA, the CDR3 is TGTGCCAGCAGCCCCGTCGGGGAGGTTGAAGCTTTCTTT.

This clonotype was counted only a few times. CDR3: CASSFSQGLDQPQHF. DNA of the CDR3: TGTGCCAGCAGTTTTAGCCAGGGATTAGATCAGCCCCAGCATTTT. This rearrangement joins TRBV12-3 or TRBV12-4 to TRBJ1-5; maybe TRBD1 (5 bases). Trimming shortened V by 3 bases and J by 5 bases, and 14 bases separated the two germline ends. The CDR3 is made up of 15 amino acids.

This clonotype turned up a few times. This rearrangement joins TRBV5-1 to TRBJ2-7; TRBD1 aligns across 9 bases. V trimming: 3 bases; J trimming: 4 bases; junction bases outside the gene matches: 5. Per the germline V gene, CDR1 is SGHRS and CDR2 is YFSETQ. The CDR3 length is 14 residues. CDR3 coding DNA: TGCGCCAGCAGCTGGAACAGGGGGCCTTACGAGCAGTACTTC. Translating it yields CASSWNRGPYEQYF.

This chain uses TRBV28 with TRBJ2-3, with 7 bases that match TRBD1. CDR3 length: 14 amino acids. The V gene end was trimmed by 4 bases and the J gene end by 4 bases; junction bases not matched to a gene: 5. Per germline, CDR1 MDHEN and CDR2 SYDVKM. The CDR3, as DNA: TGTGCCAGCAGTTACGACAGGGTCGCAGATACGCAGTATTTT. This encodes CASSYDRVADTQYF.

The chain joins TRBV11-1 to TRBJ2-1; 14 nucleotides agree with TRBD2. The V and J ends lost 4 bases and 2 bases, in that order; junction bases with no gene match: 10. This CDR3 has 19 residues. Per the germline V gene, CDR1 is SGHAT and CDR2 is FQDESV (reference sequence). Here the CDR3 reads CASSSTRTGLAGAYNEQFF. DNA for the CDR3: TGTGCCAGCAGCTCCACCCGGACGGGACTAGCGGGGGCCTACAATGAGCAGTTCTTC.

This clonotype is medium-sized by share. The chain has TRBV9 and TRBJ2-5; a weak D match, TRBD2 (6 bases). The CDR3 runs 14 residues. The V and J ends lost 3 bases and 1 base respectively, with 10 bases between them. CDR1 and CDR2 from the germline V gene are SGDLS and YYNGEE. The CDR3 DNA sequence: TGTGCCAGCAGCGATTCGGGGGTCCAAGAGACCCAGTACTTC. Amino acid sequence: CASSDSGVQETQYF. Variable domain in full (rest from reference TRBV9 and TRBJ2-5): DSGVTQTPKHLITATGQRVTLRCSPRSGDLSVYWYQQSLDQGLQFLIQYYNGEERAKGNILERFSAQQFPDLHSELNLSSLELGDSALYFCASSDSGVQETQYFGPGTRLLVL.